These T cell receptor beta chains were read from a single sample in a study of cytomegalovirus exposure and HLA in healthy donors. Only in-frame clones appear in the TCRdb table, and some are missing; sequencing was by immunoSEQ multiplex PCR. This sample has approximately 160,000 clones, with 75% found just once. The sample consisted of PBMCs. These receptors were collected from a woman in her fifties or sixties in good health and CMV-seropositive. Each CDR3 is given with its conserved first and last residue. Each record gives: clone size, J gene, D gene, V gene, CDR3 DNA, CDR3 protein. The D gene is left open where the match is weak. Size is omitted from some rows. Given values are once, few, many or a class for expanded clones.

>once|TRBJ1-5|TRBD1|TRBV19
TGTGCCAGTAGTCAGGGGGCACGCCAGCCCCAGCATTTT
CASSQGARQPQHF
>-|TRBJ2-3|TRBD2|TRBV19
TGTGCCAGTACCCCGTTCCGGGGTAGCGGGGGGGCCATTGGAAAAACAGATACGCAGTATTTT
CASTPFRGSGGAIGKTDTQYF
>-|TRBJ2-7|TRBD1|TRBV5-1
TGCGCCAGCAGCTTGCTGGGGGCAGGGGGCGCGTTTGAGCAGTACTTC
CASSLLGAGGAFEQYF
>-|TRBJ2-1|TRBD2|TRBV7-2
TGTGCCAGCAGCCTTCAGAGCGGGGGGGCCTTCAATGAGCAGTTCTTC
CASSLQSGGAFNEQFF
>-|TRBJ1-2|-|TRBV25-1
TGTGCCAGCAGTGAAAGGGCAGGGGCATATGGCTACACCTTC
CASSERAGAYGYTF
>few|TRBJ1-1|-|TRBV4-2
TGTGCCAGCAGCCAAGCGACAGCTCTGAACACTGAAGCTTTCTTT
CASSQATALNTEAFF
>-|TRBJ1-3|-|TRBV5-1
TGCGCCAGCAGCTTGGAGCCAGGGCCAGGAAACACCATATATTTT
CASSLEPGPGNTIYF
>-|TRBJ1-1|-|TRBV7-6
TGTGCCAGCAGCTTAGGCAGAAAGGGGTACACTGAAGCTTTCTTT
CASSLGRKGYTEAFF
>-|TRBJ1-6|-|TRBV29-1
TGCAGCGCCAGAGACAGTTACGATACACCCCTCCACTTT
CSARDSYDTPLHF
>-|TRBJ1-6|TRBD1|TRBV9
TGTGCCAGCAGCGGCGACCGGGACAGGGGGTTTGCACCCCTCCACTTT
CASSGDRDRGFAPLHF
>once|TRBJ2-5|TRBD2|TRBV9
TGTGCCAGCAGCGCGTCGACTAGCGACCAAGAGACCCAGTACTTC
CASSASTSDQETQYF
>once|TRBJ1-2|-|TRBV6-1
TGTGCCAGCAGTAGGTCCTCGGGGGGCTACACCTTC
CASSRSSGGYTF
>-|TRBJ1-5|TRBD1|TRBV2
TGTGCCAGCACCCCTCACGGGACAGGAGTAGGTCAGCCCCAGCATTTT
CASTPHGTGVGQPQHF
>-|TRBJ1-5|TRBD1|TRBV19
TGTGCCAGTAGTCCCCGGACAGGGGGAAACAATCAGCCCCAGCATTTT
CASSPRTGGNNQPQHF
>-|TRBJ2-7|TRBD1|TRBV7-9
TGTGCCAGCAGCTTAGCGCTGGGACAGGCTTTCCACGAGCAGTACTTC
CASSLALGQAFHEQYF
>-|TRBJ2-1|-|TRBV6-1
TGTGCCACTAAACCAGGGGTCCACAATGAGCAGTTCTTC
CATKPGVHNEQFF
>-|TRBJ2-7|TRBD1|TRBV9
TGTGCCAGCAGCGTAGGGGACAGGGTAGGCGAGCAGTACTTC
CASSVGDRVGEQYF
>-|TRBJ1-5|-|TRBV19
TGTGCCAGTAGTTTCTCCGGGACCAGGGGCGGCAATCAGCCCCAGCATTTT
CASSFSGTRGGNQPQHF
>-|TRBJ2-3|-|TRBV18
TGTGCCAGCTCACCACCGGAGGGAGGCACGCAGTATTTT
CASSPPEGGTQYF
>-|TRBJ2-3|-|TRBV14
TGTGCCAGCAGCGATTGGAGCAGCGCAGATACGCAGTATTTT
CASSDWSSADTQYF
>-|TRBJ1-6|-|TRBV27
TGTGCCAGCAGTTTGTTTGGGCCGAATTCACCCCTCCACTTT
CASSLFGPNSPLHF
>-|TRBJ1-6|TRBD1|TRBV2
TGTGCCAGCAGCCGGGACAGATATAATTCACCCCTCCACTTT
CASSRDRYNSPLHF
>-|TRBJ1-4|-|TRBV18
TGTGCCAGCTCACCGAGGAGCGGGGAAGAGGAAAAACTGTTTTTT
CASSPRSGEEEKLFF
>few|TRBJ1-2|TRBD1|TRBV19
TGTGCCAGTAGTACGTCGGGACAGACATATGGCTACCCCTTC
CASSTSGQTYGYPF
>-|TRBJ1-4|-|TRBV27
TGTGCCAGCACCCAACCGGACAGACGTAATGAAAAACTGTTTTTT
CASTQPDRRNEKLFF
>-|TRBJ2-7|-|TRBV12-5
TGTGCTAGTGCCCCCCCCCGGACTCGCACATACGAGCAGTACTTC
CASAPPRTRTYEQYF
>-|TRBJ1-1|-|TRBV5-1
TGCGCCAGCAGCTTGAGGCCACAGCCGAACACTGAAGCTTTCTTT
CASSLRPQPNTEAFF
>-|TRBJ1-5|TRBD1|TRBV15
TGTGCCACCAGCAGCGACAGGGGGAGTCAGCCCCAGCATTTT
CATSSDRGSQPQHF
>-|TRBJ2-2|-|TRBV27
TGTGCCAGCAGCCGGGAGGGGGCAGGCACCGGGGAGCTGTTTTTT
CASSREGAGTGELFF
>-|TRBJ1-2|-|TRBV6-5
TGTGCCAGCAGGGCTTCAGGAGGGTTAAACTATGGCTACACCTTC
CASRASGGLNYGYTF
>few|TRBJ2-5|-|TRBV6-5
TGTGCCAGCAGTCGGGAAGGGGGTTCGGAGACCCAGTACTTC
CASSREGGSETQYF
>-|TRBJ1-2|-|TRBV6-5
TGTGCCAGCAGCCGAAGCGTTGGTGACGGCTACACCTTC
CASSRSVGDGYTF
>-|TRBJ1-5|TRBD1|TRBV4-1
TGCGCCAGCAGCCAGCCCGACAGGGACTTACAGCCCCAGCATTTT
CASSQPDRDLQPQHF
>-|TRBJ1-5|-|TRBV6-6
TGTGCCAGCGGTACCAGGGGATATCAGCCCCAGCATTTT
CASGTRGYQPQHF
>-|TRBJ2-7|TRBD2|TRBV4-2
TGTGCCAGCAGCCAGGGGACTAGCGGGTTCGGGCAGTACTTC
CASSQGTSGFGQYF
>-|TRBJ2-2|TRBD2|TRBV7-3
TGTGCCAGCAGCCCCGGGACTAGCAGGGGGGAGCTGTTTTTT
CASSPGTSRGELFF
>-|TRBJ1-1|-|TRBV6-1
TGTGCCAGCAGTGTTCCGGGGAGGACTGAAGCTTTCTTT
CASSVPGRTEAFF
>-|TRBJ1-2|-|TRBV7-9
TGTGCCAGCAGCAGAACCGGGACCCGGGAGAACTATGGCTACACCTTC
CASSRTGTRENYGYTF
>-|TRBJ1-4|-|TRBV10-2
TGCGCCAGCAGACCAGGGACAACCACAACTAATGAAAAACTGTTTTTT
CASRPGTTTTNEKLFF
>-|TRBJ1-1|-|TRBV2
TGTGCCAGCAGTGAAACGGAGGCGATCACTGAAGCTTTCTTT
CASSETEAITEAFF